The T cell receptor beta chain described here comes from a study of blood T cell repertoires in COVID-19. At the level of the study: PBMCs, B-cell-depleted T cells, or T cells provided the cDNA or gDNA that made up the material.

V was pared by 0 bases and J by 5 bases, with 7 bases of the junction left unmatched. Germline CDR1 reads SGHRS; CDR2 reads YFSETQ. The CDR3 length is 16 residues. Sequencing was performed with immunoSEQ multiplex PCR; in TCRdb, only in-frame clones are kept and a portion is missing. The repertoire holds approximately 220,000 clones, with about 88% as singletons. Sequenced material: peripheral blood. This sequence was found in a man aged 50 or older who had recovered from COVID-19. The V and J genes are TRBV5-1 and TRBJ2-5; TRBD1 aligns across 10 bases. The CDR3 is CASSLAVTGGRETQYF. CDR3 nucleotide sequence: TGCGCCAGCAGCTTGGCCGTGACAGGGGGCCGGGAGACCCAGTACTTC.